This TCR beta chain was obtained from a study of OX40 agonist ivuxolimab in advanced cancers. Repertoires were generated with immunoSEQ multiplex PCR, while TCRdb's copy carries only in-frame clones and drops some. The data hold just under 65,000 clones, with about 90% observed a single time. V was pared by 4 bases and J by 4 bases, with 13 bases of the junction left unmatched. Germline loops: CDR1 MNHEY, CDR2 SMNVEV (reference sequence). The CDR3 runs to 17 residues. Autoimmune disease history or systemic immunosuppression led to patients being barred. Blood sampling took place at baseline, cycle 4 day 1, and cycle 7 day 1.

The sequence was collected from an adult with an advanced solid tumor such as melanoma, head and neck, liver or kidney cancer. The chain carries TRBV27 and TRBJ2-1, with 7 bases matching TRBD1. This specimen consisted of CD4+ or CD8+ T cells sorted from blood, obtained in a trial of the OX40 agonist ivuxolimab. The CDR3 nucleotides read TGTGCCAGCAGTTCCACCAACCGACAGGGTCTATACAATGAGCAGTTCTTC. Translated: CASSSTNRQGLYNEQFF.